The TCR beta chain described here comes from a study of T cell repertoires in cytomegalovirus infection. Study-wide background: Shared public TCR beta signatures pointed to both CMV infection and a matching HLA type.

This clonotype was recorded a few times. Germline lookup yields CDR1 SGDLS and CDR2 YYNGEE. The CDR3 has 14 residues. Trimming took 0 bases from V and 5 from J, leaving 11 bases between them. TCRdb ran MiXCR on the reads and lists one entry per CDR3 protein. The sample includes fewer than 200,000 distinct CDR3 sequences, around 14% of them seen just once. The chain joins TRBV9 to TRBJ1-1, with TRBD1 as a possible D gene (6 bases). Material: PBMCs. This sequence was found in a human donor in good health (CMV status not recorded). Some clones in this sample may be carry-over from other donors' samples. In DNA, the CDR3 is TGTGCCAGCAGCGTAGGGGGGGCCGGGACTGAAGCTTTCTTT. Its protein is CASSVGGAGTEAFF.